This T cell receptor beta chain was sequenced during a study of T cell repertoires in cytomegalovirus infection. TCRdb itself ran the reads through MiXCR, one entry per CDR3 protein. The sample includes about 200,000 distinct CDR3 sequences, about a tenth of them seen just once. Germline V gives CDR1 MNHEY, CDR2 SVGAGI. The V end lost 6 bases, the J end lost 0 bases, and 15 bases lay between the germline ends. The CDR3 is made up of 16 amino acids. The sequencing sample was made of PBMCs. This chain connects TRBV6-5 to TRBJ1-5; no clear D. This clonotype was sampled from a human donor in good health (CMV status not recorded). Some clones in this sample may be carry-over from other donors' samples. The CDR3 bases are TGTGCCAGCAGGAAAGATGGGGTTTATAGCAATCAGCCCCAGCATTTT. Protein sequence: CASRKDGVYSNQPQHF.